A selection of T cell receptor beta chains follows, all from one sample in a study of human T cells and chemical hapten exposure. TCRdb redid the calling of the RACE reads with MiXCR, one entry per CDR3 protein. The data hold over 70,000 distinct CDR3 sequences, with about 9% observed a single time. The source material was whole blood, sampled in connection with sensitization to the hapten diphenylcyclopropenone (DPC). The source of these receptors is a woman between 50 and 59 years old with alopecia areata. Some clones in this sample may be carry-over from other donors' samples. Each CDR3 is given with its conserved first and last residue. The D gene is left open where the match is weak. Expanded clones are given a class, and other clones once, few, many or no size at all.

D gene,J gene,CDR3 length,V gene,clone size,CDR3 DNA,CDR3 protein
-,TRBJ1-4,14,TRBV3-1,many,TGTGCCAGCAGCCCAGATTCTGGGAATGAAAAACTGTTTTTT,CASSPDSGNEKLFF
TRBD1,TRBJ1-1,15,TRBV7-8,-,TGTGTCAGCAGCTTAGCGCTGGGGACAGGGGGAAAAGCTTTCTTT,CVSSLALGTGGKAFF
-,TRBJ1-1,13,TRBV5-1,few,TGCGCCAGCGGGGCCCAAATGAACACTGAAGCTTTCTTT,CASGAQMNTEAFF
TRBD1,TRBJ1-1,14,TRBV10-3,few,TGTGCCATCAGTGGGACAGGGGTAAATACTGAAGCTTTCTTT,CAISGTGVNTEAFF
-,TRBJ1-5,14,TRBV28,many,TGTGCCAGCAGTCCCCGACAGGTCCATCAGCCCCAGCATTTT,CASSPRQVHQPQHF
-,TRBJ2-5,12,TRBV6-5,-,TGTGCCAGCAGTTACTCGGGGGAGACCCAGTACTTC,CASSYSGETQYF
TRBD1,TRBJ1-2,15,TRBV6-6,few,TGTGCCAGCACCCTGGACAGGGTCGCTAACTATGGCTACACCTTC,CASTLDRVANYGYTF
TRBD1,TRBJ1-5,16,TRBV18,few,TGTGCCAGCTCACCGGCTTTGGACAGGAGCAATCAGCCCCAGCATTTT,CASSPALDRSNQPQHF
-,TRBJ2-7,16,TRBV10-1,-,TGCGCCAGCAGTGGAACTGCCGGGACACAGGGCTACGAGCAGTACTTC,CASSGTAGTQGYEQYF
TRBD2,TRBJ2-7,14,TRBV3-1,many,TGTGCCAGCAGCATTGCAGCGGGGGGGCGGGAGCAGTACTTC,CASSIAAGGREQYF
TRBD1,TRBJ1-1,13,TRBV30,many,TGTGCCTGGAGGGGACAGAGGAACACTGAAGCTTTCTTT,CAWRGQRNTEAFF
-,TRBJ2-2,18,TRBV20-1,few,TGCAGTGCTAGAGCCGTAACCCCTAGACTCGATAGGACCGGGGAGCTGTTTTTT,CSARAVTPRLDRTGELFF
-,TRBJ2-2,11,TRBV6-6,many,TGTGCCAGCAGTTTAACCGGGGAGCTGTTTTTT,CASSLTGELFF
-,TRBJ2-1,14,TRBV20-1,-,TGCAGTGCAAATACTAGGCGCTCCTACAATGAGCAGTTCTTC,CSANTRRSYNEQFF
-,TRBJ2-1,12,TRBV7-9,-,TGTGCCTTAAGGGGGGGGAACAATGAGCAGTTCTTC,CALRGGNNEQFF
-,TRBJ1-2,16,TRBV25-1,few,TGTGCCAGCAGTGAATTGGGCCGAAAGGGAGGGGAGGGCTACACCTTC,CASSELGRKGGEGYTF
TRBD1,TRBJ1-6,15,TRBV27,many,TGTGCCAGCAGTTCCCGACAGGGGGCGACCCCACCCCTCCACTTT,CASSSRQGATPPLHF
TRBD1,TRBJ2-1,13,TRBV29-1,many,TGCAGCACCGGGAGGACAGGGGGCGGTGAGCAGTTCTTC,CSTGRTGGGEQFF
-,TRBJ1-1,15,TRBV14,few,TGTGCCAGCAGCCAAGAGGGCAACCTGAACACTGAAGCTTTCTTT,CASSQEGNLNTEAFF
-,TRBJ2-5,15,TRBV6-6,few,TGTGCCAGCAGTTATTACGGGCGGAACCAAGAGACCCAGTACTTC,CASSYYGRNQETQYF
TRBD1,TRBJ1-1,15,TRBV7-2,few,TGTGCCAGCAGCTTAGGTCAGGGGGGAGGTTCTGAAGCTTTCTTT,CASSLGQGGGSEAFF
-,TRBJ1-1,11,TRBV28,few,TGTGCCACTCTTATGGACACTGAAGCTTTCTTT,CATLMDTEAFF
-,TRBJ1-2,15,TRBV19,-,TGTGCCAGTATCGACGGGGGACGAGTCCTCTATGGCTACACCTTC,CASIDGGRVLYGYTF
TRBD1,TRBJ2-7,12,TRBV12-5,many,TGTGCTAGTGGCAGGACAGGGGGCGAGCAGTACTTC,CASGRTGGEQYF
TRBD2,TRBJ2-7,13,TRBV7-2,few,TGTGCCAGCAGCCCCCGACTAGCGGGGGAGCAGTACTTC,CASSPRLAGEQYF
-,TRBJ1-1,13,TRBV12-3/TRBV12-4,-,TGTGCCAGCAGTCGGACCCTGGACACTGAAGCTTTCTTT,CASSRTLDTEAFF
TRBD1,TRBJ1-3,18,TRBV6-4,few,TGTGCCAGCAGTTCTACCGGGACAGTGAGTTCCTCTGGAAACACCATATATTTT,CASSSTGTVSSSGNTIYF
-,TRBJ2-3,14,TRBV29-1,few,TGCAGCGGGCTACAGGGAAGTCAGGCAGATACGCAGTATTTT,CSGLQGSQADTQYF
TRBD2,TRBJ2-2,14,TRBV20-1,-,TGCAGTGCTCGTCTACGGGGGGGCACCGGGGAGCTGTTTTTT,CSARLRGGTGELFF
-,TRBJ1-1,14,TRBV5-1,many,TGCGCCAGCAGCTTGAAGGTTTTCGGCACTGAAGCTTTCTTT,CASSLKVFGTEAFF
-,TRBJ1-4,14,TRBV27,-,TGTGCCAGCAGCGAGGGGCGACCTAATGAAAAACTGTCTTTT,CASSEGRPNEKLSF
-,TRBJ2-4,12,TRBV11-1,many,TGTGCCAGCAGAGGGCCGGGACCCATTCAGTACTTC,CASRGPGPIQYF
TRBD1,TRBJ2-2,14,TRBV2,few,TGTGCCAGCATAAATGGCAGGGGGTCCGGGGAGCTGTTTTTT,CASINGRGSGELFF
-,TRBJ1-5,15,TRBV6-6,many,TGTGCCAGCAATTCCAGGGGAGGCGGCAATCAGCCCCAGCATTTT,CASNSRGGGNQPQHF
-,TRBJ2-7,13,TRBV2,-,TGTGCCAGCACAGTAGGTGTCCGGGTCGAGCAGTACTTC,CASTVGVRVEQYF
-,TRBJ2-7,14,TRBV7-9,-,TGTGCCAGCAGCCCCCCGGCCTATCCCTACGAGCAGTACTTC,CASSPPAYPYEQYF
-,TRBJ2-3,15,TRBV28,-,TGTGCCAGCACTCCCGGGACAACCAAGAGGGATACGCAGTATTTT,CASTPGTTKRDTQYF
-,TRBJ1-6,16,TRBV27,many,TGTGCCAGCAGCCGAGGGCACATCCCCTATAATTCACCCCTCCACTTT,CASSRGHIPYNSPLHF
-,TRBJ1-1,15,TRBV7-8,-,TGTGCCAGCAGCTTAGCTGGCAAACGTGACACTGAAGCTTTCTTT,CASSLAGKRDTEAFF
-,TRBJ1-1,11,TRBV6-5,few,TGTGCCAGCAGTTACGGGAGTGAAGCTTTCTTT,CASSYGSEAFF